This TCR beta chain was captured by sequencing in a study of T cells in Graves' hyperthyroidism and ophthalmopathy. Findings and limits, study-wide: The model foresaw ophthalmopathy a median roughly 6 months prior to onset.

Clinical symptoms, serum thyroxine and TRAb, thyroid ultrasound and orbital computed tomography together formed the diagnostic basis. This sample holds PBMCs from 10 ml fresh peripheral blood. The CDR3 is made up of 12 amino acids. Germline CDR1 and CDR2: KGHDR and SFDVKD. V lost 4 bases to trimming and J lost 5 bases; unmatched junction nucleotides: 0. Regions amplified from RNA transcripts were the TCR beta CDR3 regions. First-round RT-PCR of the TCR CDR3 relied on the HTBI primer set. MiXCR, applied by TCRdb to the multiplex PCR reads, yields one record per CDR3 protein. Found here are nearly 750,000 distinct CDR3 sequences, 30% to 40% of them singletons; the top ten hold approximately 31%. Worth noting for this clonotype: The antigen is undetermined.

The chain employs TRBV24-1 and TRBJ2-5; 7 nucleotides match TRBD1. This receptor was taken from a woman aged 40-49 years with Graves' hyperthyroidism. The sample comprised blood. DNA of the CDR3: TGTGCCACCAGTGAGACAGGGGAGACCCAGTACTTC. This translates into CATSETGETQYF.